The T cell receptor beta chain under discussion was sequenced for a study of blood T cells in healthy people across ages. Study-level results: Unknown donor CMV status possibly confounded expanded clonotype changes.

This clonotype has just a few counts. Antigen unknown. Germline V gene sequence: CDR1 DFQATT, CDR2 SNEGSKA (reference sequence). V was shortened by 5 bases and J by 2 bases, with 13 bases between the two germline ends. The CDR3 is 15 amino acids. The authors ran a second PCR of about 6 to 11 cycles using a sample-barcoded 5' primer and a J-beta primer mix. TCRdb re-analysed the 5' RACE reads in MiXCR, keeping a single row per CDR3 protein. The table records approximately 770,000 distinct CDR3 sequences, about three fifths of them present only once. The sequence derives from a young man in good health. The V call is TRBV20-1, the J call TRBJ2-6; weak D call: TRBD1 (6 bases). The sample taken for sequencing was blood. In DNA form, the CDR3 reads TGCAGTGCTCCCCGACAGGTCACTGGGGCCAACGTCCTGACTTTC. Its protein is CSAPRQVTGANVLTF.